This is a list of T cell receptor beta chains from one sample in a study of cytomegalovirus exposure and HLA in healthy donors. The table came from immunoSEQ multiplex PCR; TCRdb's copy has only in-frame clones and leaves some out. Of 150,000 to 200,000 clones listed, approximately 77% are singletons. The sample taken for sequencing was PBMCs. The receptor source for this set is a man aged 35-49 years in good health and CMV-seropositive. The CDR3 runs from the conserved cysteine through the conserved F or W. The D gene is left open where the match is weak. Only some rows state a clone size, as once, few, many or a class for expanded clones.

d_gene	abundance	v_gene	j_gene	CDR3aa	CDR3nt
-	-	TRBV14	TRBJ1-1	CASSHRGTEAFF	TGTGCCAGCAGCCACCGGGGGACTGAAGCTTTCTTT
TRBD1	-	TRBV27	TRBJ1-1	CASRLTGSNTEAFF	TGTGCCAGCAGACTGACAGGGTCGAACACTGAAGCTTTCTTT
TRBD1	-	TRBV28	TRBJ2-2	CASSRDRGYTGELFF	TGTGCCAGCAGTCGAGACAGGGGGTACACCGGGGAGCTGTTTTTT
-	-	TRBV29-1	TRBJ1-1	CSVVAWRNTEAFF	TGCAGCGTTGTGGCCTGGAGGAACACTGAAGCTTTCTTT
TRBD2	-	TRBV9	TRBJ2-3	CASSPRVGGTSGRASTDTQYF	TGTGCCAGCAGCCCACGCGTAGGCGGGACTAGCGGGAGGGCTAGCACAGATACGCAGTATTTT
-	-	TRBV9	TRBJ1-2	CASSGRDTAF	TGTGCCAGCAGCGGCCGGGACACGGCCTTC
TRBD2	-	TRBV7-2	TRBJ2-7	CASSLTPSGSSYEQYF	TGTGCCAGCAGCCTGACACCAAGCGGGAGCTCCTACGAGCAGTACTTC
TRBD2	-	TRBV5-1	TRBJ2-2	CASSFRTSGRPNTGELFF	TGCGCCAGCAGCTTTAGGACTAGCGGGAGGCCGAACACCGGGGAGCTGTTTTTT
-	-	TRBV27	TRBJ2-7	CASSPGQGLVTKRGSTYEQYF	TGTGCCAGCAGCCCGGGACAGGGATTGGTGACTAAGCGGGGGTCTACCTACGAGCAGTACTTC
-	few	TRBV7-9	TRBJ2-3	CASGVGNGGKGDTQYF	TGTGCCAGCGGGGTGGGGAATGGCGGGAAAGGAGATACGCAGTATTTT
-	-	TRBV6-5	TRBJ1-1	CASRGAYTEAFF	TGTGCCAGCAGGGGCGCCTACACTGAAGCTTTCTTT
TRBD1	-	TRBV9	TRBJ1-2	CASSPIGQGAYGYTF	TGTGCCAGCAGCCCGATCGGACAGGGGGCATATGGCTACACCTTC
TRBD2	-	TRBV19	TRBJ2-3	CASSFREATDTQYF	TGTGCCAGTAGTTTTCGGGAGGCCACAGATACGCAGTATTTT
TRBD1	-	TRBV7-8	TRBJ2-5	CASSFGGTGIRETQYF	TGTGCCAGCAGCTTCGGGGGGACAGGGATAAGGGAGACCCAGTACTTC
TRBD2	-	TRBV7-2	TRBJ2-1	CASSSRTSNEQFF	TGTGCCAGCAGCTCACGGACTAGCAATGAGCAGTTCTTC
-	-	TRBV5-6	TRBJ2-3	CASSTETDLSTDTQYF	TGTGCCAGCAGCACCGAGACTGATTTAAGCACAGATACGCAGTATTTT
TRBD2	-	TRBV27	TRBJ2-7	CANPPTSGNYEQYF	TGTGCCAACCCCCCGACTAGCGGGAACTACGAGCAGTACTTC
-	-	TRBV18	TRBJ1-2	CASSLPTETYGYTF	TGTGCCAGCTCACTCCCGACAGAAACCTATGGCTACACCTTC